This TCR beta chain came from a study of radiation and T cells in renal cell carcinoma. Study at large: Nephrectomy followed 15 Gy stereotactic body radiation by 4 weeks. Notes on the study in general: Top tumor clonotypes rose in blood 2 weeks post-radiation, then contracted.

The length of the CDR3 is 14 residues. V lost 3 bases, J lost 3 bases, and 11 bases lay in between. The germline CDR1 and CDR2 sequences are LNHDA and SQIVND (reference sequence). Concerning this clone: Its specificity is not known.

Generated by immunoSEQ multiplex PCR, the TCRdb table keeps only in-frame clones and is missing some. This sample has about 150,000 clones, with 88% found just once. Sample time point: baseline pretreatment blood. The treatment was: 15 Gy SBRT to primary tumor, nephrectomy 4 weeks later. The patient's renal cell carcinoma had clear cell pathology. Sequencing was performed on blood, taken from a patient whose treatment included radiotherapy and nephrectomy. The TCR was taken from a woman in her 70s with renal cell carcinoma. The rearrangement links TRBV19 to TRBJ1-1; D not resolved. The CDR3 DNA reads TGTGCCAGTAGTATGTGGATGAGGGACACTGAAGCTTTCTTT. Protein sequence: CASSMWMRDTEAFF.